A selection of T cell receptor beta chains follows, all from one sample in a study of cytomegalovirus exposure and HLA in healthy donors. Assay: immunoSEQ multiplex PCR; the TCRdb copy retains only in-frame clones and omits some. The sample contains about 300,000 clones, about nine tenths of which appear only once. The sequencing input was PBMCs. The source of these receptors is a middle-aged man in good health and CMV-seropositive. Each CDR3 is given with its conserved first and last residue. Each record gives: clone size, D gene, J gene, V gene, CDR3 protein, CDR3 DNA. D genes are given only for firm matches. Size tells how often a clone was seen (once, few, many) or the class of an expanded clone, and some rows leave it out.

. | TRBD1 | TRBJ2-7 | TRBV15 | CATSNFKDRSYEQYF | TGTGCCACCTCCAATTTTAAGGACAGGAGCTACGAGCAGTACTTC
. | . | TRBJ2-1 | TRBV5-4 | CASSPAIPGNEQFF | TGTGCCAGCAGCCCCGCGATCCCCGGGAATGAGCAGTTCTTC
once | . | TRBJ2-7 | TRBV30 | CAWSVGRANEQYF | TGTGCCTGGAGTGTTGGCAGGGCAAACGAGCAGTACTTC
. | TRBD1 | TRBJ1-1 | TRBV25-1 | CASSESTGGATEAFF | TGTGCCAGCAGTGAATCGACAGGGGGGGCCACTGAAGCTTTCTTT
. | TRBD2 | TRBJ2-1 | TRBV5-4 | CASSPRASGYNEQFF | TGTGCCAGCAGCCCCCGGGCTAGCGGCTACAATGAGCAGTTCTTC
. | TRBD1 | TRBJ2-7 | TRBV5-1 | CASSLGVGGDYEQYF | TGCGCCAGCAGCTTGGGTGTAGGGGGCGACTACGAGCAGTACTTC
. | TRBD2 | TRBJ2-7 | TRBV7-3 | CASSSGTSPHHEQYF | TGTGCCAGCAGCTCTGGGACTAGCCCTCATCACGAGCAGTACTTC
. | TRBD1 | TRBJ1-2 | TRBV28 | CASSLTGTGYGGYTF | TGTGCCAGCAGTTTGACCGGGACAGGGTATGGTGGCTACACCTTC
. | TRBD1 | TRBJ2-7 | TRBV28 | CASSTGTGVGEQYF | TGTGCCAGCAGTACCGGGACAGGGGTAGGAGAGCAGTACTTC
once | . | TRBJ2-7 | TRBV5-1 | CASSVAGPLREQYF | TGCGCCAGCTCCGTGGCAGGCCCTTTAAGGGAGCAGTACTTC
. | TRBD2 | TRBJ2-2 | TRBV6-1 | CASSETSGGTGELFF | TGTGCCAGCAGTGAAACTAGCGGGGGCACCGGGGAGCTGTTTTTT
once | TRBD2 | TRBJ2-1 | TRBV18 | CASSPPAGGQYNEQFF | TGTGCCAGCTCACCACCGGCGGGAGGGCAGTACAATGAGCAGTTCTTC
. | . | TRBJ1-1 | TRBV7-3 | CASSAGGGNTEAFF | TGTGCCAGCAGCGCCGGGGGGGGGAACACTGAAGCTTTCTTT
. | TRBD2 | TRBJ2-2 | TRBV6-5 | CASSYSVAGSTGELFF | TGTGCCAGCAGTTACTCGGTAGCGGGATCGACCGGGGAGCTGTTTTTT
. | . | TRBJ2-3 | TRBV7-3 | CASSAHMGGVTDTQYF | TGTGCCAGCAGCGCCCACATGGGGGGAGTCACAGATACGCAGTATTTT
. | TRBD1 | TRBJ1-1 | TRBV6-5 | CASSDTDRGAFF | TGTGCCAGCAGTGATACAGACAGGGGAGCTTTCTTT
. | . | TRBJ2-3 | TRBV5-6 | CASSLTGSTSTDTQYF | TGTGCCAGCAGCTTGACAGGTTCGACTAGCACAGATACGCAGTATTTT
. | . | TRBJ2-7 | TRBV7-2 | CASSSWRATYEQYF | TGTGCCAGCAGCTCGTGGAGGGCGACCTACGAGCAGTACTTC
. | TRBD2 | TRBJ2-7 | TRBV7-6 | CASSLSNSGRGYEQYF | TGTGCCAGCAGCTTAAGCAATAGCGGGAGGGGGTACGAGCAGTACTTC
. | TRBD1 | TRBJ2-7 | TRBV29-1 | CSGLQGDEQYF | TGCAGCGGACTACAGGGGGACGAGCAGTACTTC
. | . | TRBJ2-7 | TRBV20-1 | CSAILRYEQYF | TGCAGTGCGATATTGCGGTACGAGCAGTACTTC
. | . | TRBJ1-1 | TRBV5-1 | CASRDSLDTEAFF | TGCGCCAGCAGGGACAGTCTGGACACTGAAGCTTTCTTT
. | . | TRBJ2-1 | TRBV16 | CASSPAVSSYNEQFF | TGTGCCAGCAGCCCGGCGGTGAGCTCCTACAATGAGCAGTTCTTC
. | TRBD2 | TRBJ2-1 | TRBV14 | CASSQDSWTSGSFGEQFF | TGTGCCAGCAGCCAAGATTCTTGGACTAGCGGGAGTTTTGGTGAGCAGTTCTTC
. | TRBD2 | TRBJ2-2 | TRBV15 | CATREGLAGTGELFF | TGTGCCACCAGAGAAGGGCTAGCGGGCACCGGGGAGCTGTTTTTT
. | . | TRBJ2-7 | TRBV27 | CASSTLGQGYEQYF | TGTGCCAGCAGTACCTTGGGGCAGGGGTACGAGCAGTACTTC
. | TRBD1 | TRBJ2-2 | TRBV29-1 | CSGTGANTGELFF | TGCAGCGGGACAGGGGCGAACACCGGGGAGCTGTTTTTT
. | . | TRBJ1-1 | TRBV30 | CAWTTWARNTEAFF | TGTGCCTGGACCACTTGGGCCCGGAACACTGAAGCTTTCTTT
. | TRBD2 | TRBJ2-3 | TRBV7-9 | CASSRGGDTQYF | TGTGCCAGCAGCCGGGGAGGGGATACGCAGTATTTT
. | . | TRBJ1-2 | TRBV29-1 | CSVDPAEGYTF | TGCAGCGTTGACCCCGCGGAGGGCTACACCTTC
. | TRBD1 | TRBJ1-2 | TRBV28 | CASSFDLGGQPYGYTF | TGTGCCAGCAGTTTTGATTTAGGGGGACAGCCCTATGGCTACACCTTC
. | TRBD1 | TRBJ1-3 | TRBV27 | CASSSTGGSGNTIYF | TGTGCCAGCAGTTCGACAGGGGGCAGTGGAAACACCATATATTTT
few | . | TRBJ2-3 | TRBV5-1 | CASSLGGLTDTQYF | TGCGCCAGCAGCTTGGGGGGGCTCACAGATACGCAGTATTTT
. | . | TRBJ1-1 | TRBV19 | CASSIPKRGIISAEAFF | TGTGCCAGTAGTATACCCAAACGGGGGATAATTAGCGCTGAAGCTTTCTTT
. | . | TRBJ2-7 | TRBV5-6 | CASSFQGSSYEQYF | TGTGCCAGCAGCTTTCAGGGGAGCTCCTACGAGCAGTACTTC
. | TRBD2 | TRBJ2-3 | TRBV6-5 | CASRSGGVTDTQYF | TGTGCCAGCAGATCCGGGGGGGTTACAGATACGCAGTATTTT
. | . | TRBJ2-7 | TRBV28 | CASSSEREEQYF | TGTGCCAGCAGTTCGGAGCGAGAGGAGCAGTACTTC
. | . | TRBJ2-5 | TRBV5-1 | CASSSGGGAQETQYF | TGCGCCAGCAGCTCGGGCGGCGGGGCCCAAGAGACCCAGTACTTC
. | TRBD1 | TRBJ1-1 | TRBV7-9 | CASSGRDRGPNTEAFF | TGTGCCAGCAGCGGTCGGGACAGGGGACCTAACACTGAAGCTTTCTTT
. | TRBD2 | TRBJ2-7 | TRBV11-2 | CASSQTSGYSYEQYF | TGTGCCAGCAGCCAAACTAGCGGGTACTCCTACGAGCAGTACTTC
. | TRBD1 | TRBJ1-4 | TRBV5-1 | CASSFGTGGNEKLFF | TGCGCCAGCAGCTTTGGGACAGGTGGAAATGAAAAACTGTTTTTT
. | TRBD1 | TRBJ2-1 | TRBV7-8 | CASSLRQGSYNEQFF | TGTGCCAGCAGCTTAAGACAGGGGTCCTACAATGAGCAGTTCTTC
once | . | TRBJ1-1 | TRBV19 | CASTGWGGVWTEAFF | TGTGCCAGTACCGGGTGGGGGGGAGTTTGGACTGAAGCTTTCTTT
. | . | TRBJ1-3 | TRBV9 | CASSVAFGLVSGNTIYF | TGTGCCAGCAGCGTAGCCTTTGGACTTGTCTCTGGAAACACCATATATTTT
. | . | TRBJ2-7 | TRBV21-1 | CACSGYEQYF | TGTGCCTGCTCGGGCTACGAGCAGTACTTC
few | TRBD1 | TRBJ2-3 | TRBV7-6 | CASRLDRVGTDTQYF | TGTGCCAGCAGATTGGACAGGGTGGGCACAGATACGCAGTATTTT
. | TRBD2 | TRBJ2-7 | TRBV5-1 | CASSSGTSVNTYEQYF | TGCGCCAGCAGCTCCGGGACTAGCGTAAACACCTACGAGCAGTACTTC
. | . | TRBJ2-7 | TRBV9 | CASSTGTGEQYF | TGTGCCAGCAGCACCGGGACTGGCGAGCAGTACTTC
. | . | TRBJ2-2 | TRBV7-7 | CASSLDRPLGIGRGNTGELFF | TGTGCTAGCAGCTTAGACCGGCCCCTCGGTATAGGTCGGGGAAACACCGGGGAGCTGTTTTTT
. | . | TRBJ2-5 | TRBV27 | CASSPPGLGETQYF | TGTGCCAGCAGTCCCCCGGGATTGGGAGAGACCCAGTACTTC